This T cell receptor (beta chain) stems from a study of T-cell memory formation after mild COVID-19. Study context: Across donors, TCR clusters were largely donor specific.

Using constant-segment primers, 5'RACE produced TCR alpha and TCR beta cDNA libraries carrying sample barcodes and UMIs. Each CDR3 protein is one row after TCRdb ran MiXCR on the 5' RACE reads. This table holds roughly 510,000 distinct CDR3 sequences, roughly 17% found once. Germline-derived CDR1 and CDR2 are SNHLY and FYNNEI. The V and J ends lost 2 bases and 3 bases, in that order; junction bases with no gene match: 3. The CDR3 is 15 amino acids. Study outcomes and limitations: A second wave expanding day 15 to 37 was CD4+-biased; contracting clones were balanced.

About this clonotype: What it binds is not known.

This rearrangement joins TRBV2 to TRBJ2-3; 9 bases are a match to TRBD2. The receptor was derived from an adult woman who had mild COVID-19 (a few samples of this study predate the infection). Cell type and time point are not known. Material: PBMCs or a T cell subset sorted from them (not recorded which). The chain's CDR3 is CASSEIAGETDTQYF. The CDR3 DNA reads TGTGCCAGCAGTGAAATAGCGGGAGAAACAGATACGCAGTATTTT.